This T cell receptor (beta chain) was sequenced for a study of T cell repertoires in cytomegalovirus infection. For the study at large: As its CMV epitopes, the study selected recently identified HLA-C-restricted and well-studied HLA-B-restricted targets.

TCRdb independently ran MiXCR on the reads; one entry per CDR3 protein. The table has 250,000 to 400,000 distinct CDR3 sequences, about 25% seen once. The table lists this clonotype with a few counts. As yet, its antigen is unknown. Study results and caveats: Dominant in the ex vivo response were TCR beta clonotypes restricted by HLA-C and specific for CMV.

The germline V gene has CDR1 MNHEY and CDR2 SMNVEV (reference sequence). CDR3 length equals 14 residues. Trimming stripped 2 bases from V and 4 bases from J, with 10 bases between. This sample comprised cultured PBMCs, obtained from culture after CMV antigen stimulation. The clonotype originates from a human donor in good health (CMV status not recorded). Some clones in this sample may be carry-over from other donors' samples. The rearrangement uses TRBV27 and TRBJ2-3, with a tentative D call TRBD1 (5 bases). CDR3 sequence: CASSLGASPDTQYF. For the CDR3, the DNA is TGTGCCAGCAGTTTAGGGGCCTCCCCAGATACGCAGTATTTT.